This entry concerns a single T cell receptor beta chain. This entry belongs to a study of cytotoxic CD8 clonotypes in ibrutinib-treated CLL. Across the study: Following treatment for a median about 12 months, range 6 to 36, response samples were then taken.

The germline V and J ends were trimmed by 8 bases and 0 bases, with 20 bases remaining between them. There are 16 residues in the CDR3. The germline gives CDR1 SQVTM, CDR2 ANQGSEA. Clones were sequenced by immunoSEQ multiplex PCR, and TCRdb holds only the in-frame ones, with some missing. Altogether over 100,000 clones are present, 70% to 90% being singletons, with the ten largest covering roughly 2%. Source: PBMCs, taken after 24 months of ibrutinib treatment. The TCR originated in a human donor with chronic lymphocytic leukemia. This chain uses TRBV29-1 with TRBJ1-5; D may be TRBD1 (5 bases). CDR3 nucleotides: TGCAGCTTTTCCTCCGGGACGGAGTATAGCAATCAGCCCCAGCATTTT. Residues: CSFSSGTEYSNQPQHF.